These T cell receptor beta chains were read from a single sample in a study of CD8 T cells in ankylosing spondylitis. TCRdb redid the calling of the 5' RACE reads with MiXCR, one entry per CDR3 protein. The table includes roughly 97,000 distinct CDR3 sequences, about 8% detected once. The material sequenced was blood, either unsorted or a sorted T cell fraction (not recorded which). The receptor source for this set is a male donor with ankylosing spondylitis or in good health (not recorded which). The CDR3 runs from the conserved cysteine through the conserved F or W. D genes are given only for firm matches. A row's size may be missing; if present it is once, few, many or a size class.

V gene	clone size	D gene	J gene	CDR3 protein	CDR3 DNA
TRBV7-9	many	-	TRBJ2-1	CASSPTLSYNEQFF	TGTGCCAGCAGTCCTACTTTGAGCTACAATGAGCAGTTCTTC
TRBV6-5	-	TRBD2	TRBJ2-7	CASSYKLALYEQYF	TGTGCCAGCAGTTACAAACTAGCGCTCTACGAGCAGTACTTC
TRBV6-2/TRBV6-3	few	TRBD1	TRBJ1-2	CASSKDRHYGYTF	TGTGCCAGCAGCAAGGACAGGCACTATGGCTACACCTTC
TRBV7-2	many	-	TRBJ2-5	CASSSQVGHRETQYF	TGTGCCAGCAGCTCCCAAGTGGGACATAGAGAGACCCAGTACTTC
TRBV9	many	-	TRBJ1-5	CASSVGGASNQPQHF	TGTGCCAGCAGCGTAGGCGGGGCAAGCAATCAGCCCCAGCATTTT
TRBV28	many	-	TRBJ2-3	CASSSRPGLFTDTQYF	TGTGCCAGCAGCTCTCGACCGGGGTTATTCACAGATACGCAGTATTTT
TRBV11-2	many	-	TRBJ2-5	CASSSRRIHRVDRGETQYF	TGTGCCAGCAGCTCAAGGCGGATCCACAGAGTCGATCGGGGAGAGACCCAGTACTTC
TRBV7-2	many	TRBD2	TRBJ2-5	CASSPQSGGQETQYF	TGTGCCAGCAGCCCACAAAGCGGGGGACAAGAGACCCAGTACTTC
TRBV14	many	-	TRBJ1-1	CASSHRSWGAEAFF	TGTGCCAGCAGCCATCGAAGTTGGGGGGCTGAAGCTTTCTTT
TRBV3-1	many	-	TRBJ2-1	CASSQDNIKQFF	TGTGCCAGCAGCCAAGACAATATAAAGCAGTTCTTC
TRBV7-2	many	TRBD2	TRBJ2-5	CASSFGLGETQYF	TGTGCCAGCAGCTTTGGACTAGGCGAGACCCAGTACTTC
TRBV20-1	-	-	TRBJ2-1	CSATGPLLGNEQFF	TGCAGCGCAACAGGACCCCTCCTCGGCAATGAGCAGTTCTTC
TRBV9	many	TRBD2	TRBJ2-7	CASSVGVGGPYEQYF	TGTGCCAGCAGCGTAGGGGTGGGAGGGCCATACGAGCAGTACTTC
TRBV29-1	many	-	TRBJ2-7	CSVEDTSSYEQYF	TGCAGCGTTGAAGATACCAGCTCCTACGAGCAGTACTTC
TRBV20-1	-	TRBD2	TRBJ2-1	CSARVPGLVRDNEQFF	TGCAGTGCTAGAGTCCCCGGACTAGTGAGAGACAATGAGCAGTTCTTC
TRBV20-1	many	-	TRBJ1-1	CSAPRREMNTEAFF	TGCAGTGCTCCAAGGAGGGAAATGAACACTGAAGCTTTCTTT
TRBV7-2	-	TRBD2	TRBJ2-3	CASSLAGLAGETTDTQYF	TGTGCCAGCAGCTTAGCGGGACTAGCGGGAGAAACCACAGATACGCAGTATTTT
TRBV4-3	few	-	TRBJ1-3	CASTPARDGGNTIYF	TGCGCCAGCACCCCCGCAAGGGATGGAGGAAACACCATATATTTT
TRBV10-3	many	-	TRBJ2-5	CAIALGSSLETQYF	TGTGCCATCGCTCTAGGTAGTTCGTTAGAGACCCAGTACTTC
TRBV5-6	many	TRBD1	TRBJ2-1	CASSLVPGQVPRNNEQFF	TGTGCCAGCAGCCTCGTCCCGGGACAGGTTCCCCGAAACAATGAGCAGTTCTTC
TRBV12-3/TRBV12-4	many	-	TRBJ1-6	CASSPAGTGYNSPLHF	TGTGCCAGCAGCCCCGCCGGGACGGGATATAATTCACCCCTCCACTTT
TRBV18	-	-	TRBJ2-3	CASSHYFGPGTRLTRTDTQYF	-
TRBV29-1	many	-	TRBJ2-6	CSVSTNRAGANVLTF	TGCAGCGTTAGCACGAACAGGGCTGGGGCCAACGTCCTGACTTTC
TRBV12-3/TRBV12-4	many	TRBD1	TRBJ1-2	CASRGTGGYTF	TGTGCCAGCAGGGGGACAGGAGGCTACACCTTC
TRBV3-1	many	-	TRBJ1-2	CASSQDLGVHGYTF	TGTGCCAGCAGCCAAGATCTCGGGGTCCATGGCTACACCTTC
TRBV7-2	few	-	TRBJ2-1	CASSLIQGGNEQFF	TGTGCCAGCAGCTTAATACAGGGTGGCAATGAGCAGTTCTTC
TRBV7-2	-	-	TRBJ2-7	CASSLRVEQYF	TGTGCCAGCAGCTTACGAGTCGAGCAGTACTTC
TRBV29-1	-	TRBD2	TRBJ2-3	CSVGTSGSTDTQYF	TGCAGCGTTGGTACTAGCGGGTCCACAGATACGCAGTATTTT
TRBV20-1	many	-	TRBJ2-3	CSARVRGATDTQYF	TGCAGTGCTAGAGTCCGGGGGGCCACAGATACGCAGTATTTT
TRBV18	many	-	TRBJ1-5	CASSPWAASNQPQHF	TGTGCCAGCTCACCATGGGCAGCTAGCAATCAGCCCCAGCATTTT
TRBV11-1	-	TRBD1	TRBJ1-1	CASSWDRGGTEAFF	TGTGCCAGCAGCTGGGACAGGGGCGGTACTGAAGCTTTCTTT
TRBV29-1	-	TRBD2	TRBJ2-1	CSGLGDLADTRSSYNEQFF	TGCAGCGGACTGGGGGATCTAGCGGACACGAGGAGCTCCTACAATGAGCAGTTCTTC
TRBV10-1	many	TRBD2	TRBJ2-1	CASSQAGGRAFGEQFF	TGCGCCAGCTCCCAAGCTGGCGGGAGGGCCTTTGGTGAGCAGTTCTTC
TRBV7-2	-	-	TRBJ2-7	CASSPRGSLEQYF	TGTGCCAGCAGCCCCCGGGGATCCCTTGAGCAGTACTTC
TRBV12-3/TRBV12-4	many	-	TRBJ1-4	CASSSASIASNEKLFF	TGTGCCAGCAGTTCAGCCTCGATCGCTTCTAATGAAAAACTGTTTTTT
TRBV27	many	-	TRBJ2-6	CASSLSWVGANVLTF	TGTGCCAGCAGTTTATCATGGGTAGGGGCCAACGTCCTGACTTTC
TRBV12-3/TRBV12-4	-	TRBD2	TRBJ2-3	CASSVGVSSGTSTDTQYF	TGTGCCAGCAGTGTCGGGGTCTCTAGCGGGACTAGCACAGATACGCAGTATTTT
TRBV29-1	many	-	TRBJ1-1	CSPPGRRTEAFF	TGCAGTCCCCCGGGGAGGAGGACTGAAGCTTTCTTT
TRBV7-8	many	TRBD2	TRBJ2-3	CASSLVGTSGSTDTQYF	TGTGCCAGCAGCTTAGTTGGGACTAGCGGGAGTACGGATACGCAGTATTTT
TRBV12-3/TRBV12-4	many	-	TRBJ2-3	CASSPGLPASDTQYF	TGTGCCAGCAGTCCGGGCCTCCCCGCTTCAGATACGCAGTATTTT
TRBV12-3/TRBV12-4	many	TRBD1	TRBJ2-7	CASSFSGQGKEQYF	TGTGCCAGCAGTTTCTCAGGACAGGGTAAAGAGCAGTACTTC
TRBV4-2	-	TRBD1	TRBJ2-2	CASSGTGGSGELFF	TGTGCCAGCTCCGGGACAGGGGGATCCGGGGAGCTGTTTTTT
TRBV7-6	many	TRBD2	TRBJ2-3	CASSLGLASTGTDTQYF	TGTGCCAGCAGCTTGGGACTAGCGTCCACCGGCACAGATACGCAGTATTTT
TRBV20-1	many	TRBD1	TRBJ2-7	CSASLGQGKYEQYF	TGCAGTGCTAGCCTGGGACAGGGAAAATACGAGCAGTACTTC
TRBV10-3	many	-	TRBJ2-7	CASSARAYEQYF	TGTGCCTCCAGCGCCCGCGCCTACGAGCAGTACTTC
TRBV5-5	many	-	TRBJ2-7	CASSLWGYEQYF	TGTGCCAGCAGCTTGTGGGGTTACGAGCAGTACTTC
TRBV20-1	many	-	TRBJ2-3	CSARVQGAASLQYF	TGCAGTGCTAGAGTCCAAGGAGCGGCTTCGTTGCAGTATTTT
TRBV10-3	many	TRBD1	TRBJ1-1	CAISGAGTVNTEAFF	TGTGCCATCAGTGGGGCCGGGACAGTGAACACTGAAGCTTTCTTT
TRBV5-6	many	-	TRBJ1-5	CASSSGTYGNQPQHF	TGTGCCAGCAGCTCTGGGACCTATGGAAATCAGCCCCAGCATTTT
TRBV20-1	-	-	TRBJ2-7	CSARGIGKDYSYEQYF	TGCAGTGCTAGAGGGATCGGAAAGGACTACTCCTACGAGCAGTACTTC
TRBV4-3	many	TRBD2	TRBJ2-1	CATQPSLGGGVDEQFF	TGCGCCACCCAACCATCACTTGGGGGAGGGGTCGATGAGCAGTTCTTC